One sample yielded the 21 T cell receptor beta chains listed below, sequenced in a study of T cells after yellow fever vaccination. TCRdb fed the 5' RACE reads into MiXCR, producing one record per CDR3 protein. The sample has some 560,000 distinct CDR3 sequences, over 15% seen once; the top ten hold roughly an eighth. Material: PBMCs, obtained 15 days after the yellow fever booster vaccination. These receptors were taken from a man aged 30 to 45 who received the YFV17D yellow fever vaccine.

This clonotype was seen a handful of times. The V gene is TRBV6-5, the J gene TRBJ2-7; D may be TRBD1 or TRBD2 (5 bases each). This CDR3 region has 12 residues. The V gene's germline CDR1 is MNHEY and CDR2 SVGAGI. V was clipped by 9 bases and J by 9 bases, with 18 bases between them. CDR3 amino acids: CASTGTHEAQYF. CDR3 DNA: TGTGCCAGTACCGGGACCCATGAAGCGCAGTACTTC.

This clonotype appeared a few times. V and J are TRBV20-1 and TRBJ2-3; no definite D call. Germline loops: CDR1 DFQATT, CDR2 SNEGSKA (reference sequence). This CDR3 has 13 residues. V was cut by 4 bases and J by 2 bases, with 10 bases left in between. CDR3 in DNA: TGCAGTGCTACTTGGTCGATCACAGATACGCAGTATTTT. Protein: CSATWSITDTQYF.

V is TRBV20-1 and J is TRBJ2-7, with 8 bases aligning to TRBD1. In germline, CDR1 is DFQATT, CDR2 SNEGSKA (reference sequence). CDR3 size: 14 residues. The V segment lost 5 bases and the J segment 0 bases; nucleotides outside the gene matches: 6. CDR3 amino acids: CSADDRGISYEQYF. CDR3 bases: TGCAGTGCTGACGACAGGGGAATCTCCTACGAGCAGTACTTC.

V and J are TRBV7-9 and TRBJ2-7; D may correspond to TRBD1 or TRBD2 (5 bases each). The CDR3 has 14 residues. The V gene's germline CDR1 is SEHNR and CDR2 FQNEAQ (reference sequence). V was clipped by 1 base and J by 1 base, with 8 bases between them. As DNA, the CDR3 is TGTGCCAGCAGCTTAGGGTGGGGGTCCTACGAGCAGTACTTC. Translating it yields CASSLGWGSYEQYF.

The chain has TRBV20-1 and TRBJ2-1, with 7 nucleotides matching TRBD2. This CDR3 comprises 15 residues. Germline V lookup: CDR1 DFQATT, CDR2 SNEGSKA (reference sequence). V dropped 1 base and J dropped 10; count of bases not matched to a gene: 13. The DNA for the CDR3 is TGCAGTGCTAGAGCATGGGCTAGCGGAGCGGCGGAGCAGTTCTTC. Translated, it gives CSARAWASGAAEQFF.

The chain employs TRBV24-1 and TRBJ2-1, with 9 bases matching TRBD1. The J segment lost 4 bases and the V segment lost 1 base, leaving 4 bases of the junction unmatched. Germline V gene data show CDR1 as KGHDR and CDR2 as SFDVKD. This CDR3 has 16 residues. The CDR3 bases are TGTGCCACCAGTGATTTCACGGGACAGGGATACAATGAGCAGTTCTTC. Protein product: CATSDFTGQGYNEQFF.

This rearrangement joins TRBV4-3 to TRBJ2-3; D call uncertain. Trimming removed 1 base at V and 7 bases at J, with 12 bases between. Germline CDR1 reads LGHNA; CDR2 reads YSLEER. This CDR3 has 14 amino acids. CDR3 loop: CASSQVGRPNTQYF. Written as DNA, the CDR3 is TGCGCCAGCAGCCAAGTAGGACGGCCAAATACGCAGTATTTT.

This clonotype occurred a few times. This chain uses TRBV7-3 with TRBJ2-1; D is undetermined. The CDR3 covers 15 residues. Germline assignment: CDR1 SGHTA and CDR2 FQGTGA. V dropped 5 bases and J dropped 3 bases, with 14 bases sitting between them. For the CDR3, the DNA is TGTGCCAGCAGCGTCCAACGGGTCCGCTACAATGAGCAGTTCTTC. Translating gives CASSVQRVRYNEQFF.

V gene TRBV7-2 combines with J gene TRBJ2-7, with D unresolved. The germline V gene encodes CDR1 SGHTA and CDR2 FQGNSA. V lost 1 base and J 6 bases, leaving 10 bases between the germline ends. The CDR3 covers 13 residues. The CDR3 region is CASSLGVGGEQYF. CDR3 sequence (DNA): TGTGCCAGCAGCTTAGGCGTTGGCGGCGAGCAGTACTTC. The full variable domain, in which reference TRBV7-2 and TRBJ2-7 provide the parts outside the CDR3, is GAGVSQSPSNKVTEKGKDVELRCDPISGHTALYWYRQSLGQGLEFLIYFQGNSAPDKSGLPSDRFSAERTGGSVSTLTIQRTQQEDSAVYLCASSLGVGGEQYFGPGTRLTVT.

This clonotype was detected only a few times. This chain joins TRBV4-2 and TRBJ2-1, with D unresolved. V was shortened by 0 bases and J by 7 bases, with 10 bases between the two germline ends. Germline V lookup: CDR1 LGHNA, CDR2 YNFKEQ. The CDR3 totals 14 residues. The CDR3 coding sequence is TGTGCCAGCAGCCAAGAATTGTTGTTGAATGAGCAGTTCTTC. Translating gives CASSQELLLNEQFF.

The chain recombines TRBV10-2 with TRBJ2-3; D possibly corresponds to TRBD2 (6 bases). The germline V gene has CDR1 WSHSY and CDR2 SAAADI. V dropped 3 bases and J dropped 0 bases, with 13 bases sitting between them. The CDR3 extends over 16 amino acids. The CDR3 protein is CASSDRTTPSTDTQYF. The CDR3 region has the DNA TGCGCCAGCAGTGATAGGACTACCCCTAGCACAGATACGCAGTATTTT.

The chain recombines TRBV5-1 with TRBJ2-5; D tentatively fits TRBD1 or TRBD2 (6 bases each). The germline CDR1 and CDR2 sequences are SGHRS and YFSETQ. The V end lost 3 bases, the J end lost 1 base, and 10 bases lay between the germline ends. This CDR3 region has 14 residues. The CDR3 DNA sequence: TGCGCCAGCAGCTGGACGGGGGCCCAAGAGACCCAGTACTTC. The encoded protein is CASSWTGAQETQYF.

This clonotype was counted at least ten times. V is TRBV7-9 and J is TRBJ2-1; tentative D call: TRBD1 (6 bases). The germline gives CDR1 SEHNR, CDR2 FQNEAQ (reference sequence). This CDR3 is 14 amino acids long. Between the trimmed V and J ends, which lost 5 bases and 1 base, there was a span of 9 bases. The CDR3 DNA follows: TGTGCCAGCAGCGCCAGGGGATCCTACAATGAGCAGTTCTTC. It yields the protein CASSARGSYNEQFF.

The chain is built from TRBV7-2 and TRBJ1-3; 7 positions match TRBD1. V shed 5 bases, J shed 2 bases, and the junction held 6 bases outside the gene matches. Germline V CDR1 and CDR2: SGHTA, FQGNSA. The CDR3 sequence is 15 residues long. The CDR3 loop is CASSLGGRAGNTIYF. DNA of the CDR3: TGTGCCAGCAGCCTAGGGGGCAGGGCTGGAAACACCATATATTTT.

The rearrangement links TRBV7-9 to TRBJ2-1; possible D gene TRBD1, 6 bases. The CDR3 length is 15 residues. The V end was cut by 5 bases, the J end by 9 bases, with 20 bases between. The germline V gene encodes CDR1 SEHNR and CDR2 FQNEAQ (reference sequence). The CDR3, as DNA: TGTGCCAGCAGCCACAGGGCGTTCTCCGTGCCTGAGCAGTTCTTC. Its protein is CASSHRAFSVPEQFF.

Only a few counts were recorded for this clonotype. This chain uses TRBV2 with TRBJ1-6; D unresolved. Looked up from germline, CDR1 is SNHLY and CDR2 is FYNNEI. V lost 4 bases to trimming and J lost 6 bases, with 10 bases between them. This CDR3 is 14 amino acids long. DNA for the CDR3: TGTGCCAGCAGTGCCCTCGCCTCTAATTCACCCCTCCACTTT. It codes for CASSALASNSPLHF.

This clonotype was seen only a few times. The rearrangement links TRBV7-3 to TRBJ2-3, with D uncertain. Looked up from germline, CDR1 is SGHTA and CDR2 is FQGTGA. The CDR3 contains 15 residues. V dropped 1 base and J dropped 4 bases, with 12 bases sitting between them. The CDR3 reads CASSLKGATPDTQYF. The CDR3 DNA reads TGTGCCAGCAGCTTAAAGGGCGCAACCCCAGATACGCAGTATTTT.

For the CDR3, the DNA is TGTGCCAGCGCCCGTAGATCGTCCTACGAGCAGTACTTC. This sequence encodes CASARRSSYEQYF. The chain recombines TRBV7-2 with TRBJ2-7; no firm D call. CDR1 and CDR2 from the germline V gene are SGHTA and FQGNSA. The CDR3 runs to 13 residues. The ends were cut back, 8 bases at V and 1 base at J, with 12 bases in the middle.

The chain employs TRBV29-1 and TRBJ2-5, with D possibly TRBD1 on 5 matching bases. This CDR3 region has 13 residues. The V gene lost 2 bases and the J gene lost 0 bases, with 7 bases spanning the gap. Germline assignment: CDR1 SQVTM and CDR2 ANQGSEA. The CDR3 loop is CSVENRYQETQYF. The CDR3 DNA follows: TGCAGCGTTGAAAACAGGTACCAAGAGACCCAGTACTTC.

This chain joins TRBV2 and TRBJ1-3, with D uncertain. The V gene's germline CDR1 is SNHLY and CDR2 FYNNEI. This CDR3 region has 13 residues. Trimming removed 9 bases from V and 0 bases from J, with 9 bases in between. The CDR3 DNA reads as TGTGCCAGGAGTCAGATCTCTGGAAACACCATATATTTT. Translation: CARSQISGNTIYF.

The chain links TRBV20-1 to TRBJ2-5; 10 bases agree with TRBD2. The trim removed 7 bases at V and 7 bases at J, leaving 6 bases unmatched. The CDR3 length is 12 residues. CDR1 DFQATT and CDR2 SNEGSKA come from the germline V gene (reference sequence). This CDR3 reads CSGEERGGTQYF. CDR3 bases: TGCAGTGGTGAAGAGCGGGGGGGGACCCAGTACTTC.